Reported below is one T cell receptor beta chain. As yet, its antigen is unknown. The data originate from a study of cytomegalovirus exposure and HLA in healthy donors. Regarding the study as a whole: Researchers catalogued 160 or so TCR beta chains as cytomegalovirus-associated. The tendency of first-cohort TCR clusters to co-occur in the roughly 120 validation repertoires was identified by a subsequent analysis.

The ends lost 3 bases at V and 3 bases at J; junction bases unmatched: 12. This CDR3 has 18 amino acids. The germline gives CDR1 ENHRY, CDR2 SYGVKD. Using immunoSEQ multiplex PCR, the repertoire was profiled, and TCRdb retains in-frame clones only, with some absent. The data hold tens of thousands of clones, with almost 85% observed a single time. The specimen sequenced was PBMCs. This receptor was taken from a woman aged 18-29 years in good health and CMV-seropositive. The chain couples TRBV10-3 to TRBJ1-5, with 9 bases aligning to TRBD1. CDR3 amino acids: CAISDPRDDRGANQPQHF. CDR3 coding DNA: TGTGCCATCAGTGATCCTCGGGACGACAGGGGGGCCAATCAGCCCCAGCATTTT.